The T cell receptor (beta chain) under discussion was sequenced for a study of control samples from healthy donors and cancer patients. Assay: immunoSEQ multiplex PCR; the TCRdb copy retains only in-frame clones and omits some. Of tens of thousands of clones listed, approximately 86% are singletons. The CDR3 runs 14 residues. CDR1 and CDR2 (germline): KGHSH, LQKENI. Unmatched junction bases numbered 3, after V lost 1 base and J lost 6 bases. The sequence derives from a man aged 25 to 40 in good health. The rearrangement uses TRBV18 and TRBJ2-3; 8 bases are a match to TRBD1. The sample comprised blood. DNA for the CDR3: TGTGCCAGCTCACCACGGACAGGGACGGATACGCAGTATTTT. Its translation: CASSPRTGTDTQYF.